This entry lists 11 T cell receptor beta chains sequenced from one sample in a study of blood T cells in healthy people across ages. For the second PCR, which ran for 7 to 11 cycles, a sample-barcoded 5' primer and a J-beta primer mix were used. One entry per CDR3 protein results from TCRdb running MiXCR on the 5' RACE reads. This sample has about 640,000 distinct CDR3 sequences, with around three fifths found just once. Material for sequencing was blood. The receptors originated from a man in his sixties in good health.

This clonotype turned up a few times. V usage is TRBV21-1 and J usage is TRBJ2-4; the table gives TRBD1 as D, unverified against the DNA. TRBV21-1 is a recognized pseudogene. The CDR3 totals 18 residues. The CDR3, as DNA: TGTGCCAGCAGCAAAGAGTGCGTCGCGGGGGACACCATATACATTCAGTACTTC. It specifies CASSKECVAGDTIYIQYF.

The chain joins TRBV2 to TRBJ2-1, with 9 bases matching TRBD1. Germline-derived CDR1 and CDR2 are SNHLY and FYNNEI. V lost 7 bases and J lost 3; bases outside the gene matches: 1. The CDR3 covers 13 residues. The CDR3 DNA reads TGTGCCAGCAAGGACAGGGGCTACAATGAGCAGTTCTTC. It encodes CASKDRGYNEQFF.

In its sample, this clonotype was seen a few times. The genes are TRBV20-1 and TRBJ1-1; D possibly corresponds to TRBD1 (5 bases). The CDR3 is 12 residues long. The germline V gene has CDR1 DFQATT and CDR2 SNEGSKA (reference sequence). Trimming took off 4 bases at V and 3 bases at J, with 9 bases between the two ends. Here the CDR3 DNA reads TGCAGTGCTAACGGGGGTGACACTGAAGCTTTCTTT. Encoded protein: CSANGGDTEAFF.

The chain uses TRBV20-1 and TRBJ1-4, with 9 positions matching TRBD1. Per the germline V gene, CDR1 is DFQATT and CDR2 is SNEGSKA (reference sequence). V shed 4 bases, J shed 6 bases, and the junction held 6 bases outside the gene matches. This CDR3 comprises 14 residues. The CDR3 region is CSATSGQGDEKLFF. The CDR3 region has the DNA TGCAGTGCTACGTCGGGACAGGGAGATGAAAAACTGTTTTTT.

This rearrangement joins TRBV7-2 to TRBJ2-1, with TRBD1 as a possible D gene (5 bases). The V gene lost 2 bases and the J gene lost 8 bases, with 13 bases spanning the gap. This CDR3 is 14 amino acids long. CDR1 and CDR2 (germline): SGHTA, FQGNSA. The CDR3 spells CASSLTPPRDEQFF. The DNA of the CDR3 is TGTGCCAGCAGCTTAACCCCCCCCAGGGATGAGCAGTTCTTC.

CDR3 nucleotide sequence: TGTGCCACCAGCAACTACAGGGCTTCAAACACTGAAGCTTTCTTT. It yields the protein CATSNYRASNTEAFF. This chain joins TRBV15 and TRBJ1-1; tentatively, D is TRBD1 (6 bases). Germline CDR1 LNHNV, CDR2 YYDKDF (reference sequence). The CDR3 sequence is 15 residues long. V was cut by 4 bases and J by 2 bases, with 14 bases left in between.

Note on this clonotype: The missing conserved phenylalanine or tryptophan at the end of this CDR3 makes a read error likely. This chain uses TRBV11-3 with TRBJ2-1, with D unresolved. Trimming stripped 2 bases from V and 8 bases from J, with 16 bases between. CDR3 size: 15 residues. Per the germline V gene, CDR1 is SGHNT and CDR2 is YENEEA. The CDR3 here is CASSLRSGDQYEQFL. CDR3 nucleotide sequence: TGTGCCAGCAGCTTAAGGTCAGGAGATCAATATGAGCAGTTCTTA.

This clonotype was seen only a few times. This chain joins TRBV12-3 or TRBV12-4 and TRBJ2-1; 13 bases fit TRBD2. There are 16 residues in the CDR3. The V and J ends lost 4 bases and 6 bases, in that order; junction bases with no gene match: 6. The DNA of the CDR3 is TGTGCCAGCAGTTCCATGGGACTAGCGGGGCGCAATGAGCAGTTCTTC. Its protein is CASSSMGLAGRNEQFF.

Points on this clonotype: One base away lies a much larger clone, so this may be a sequencing read error. The chain combines TRBV6-4 with TRBJ2-5, with D unclear. Germline CDR1 reads MRHNA; CDR2 reads SNTAGT. The CDR3 is made up of 14 amino acids. The CDR3 DNA reads TGTGCCGGCAGTGCGAGGTCCCGAGAAGAGACCCAGTACTTC. Protein product: CAGSARSREETQYF.

The DNA for the CDR3 is TGTGCCAGCAGCCCTAATTCAGGGTTCTATGGCTACACCTTC. Amino acids: CASSPNSGFYGYTF. The chain couples TRBV7-6 to TRBJ1-2; TRBD1 might be the D (5 bases). This CDR3 spans 14 amino acids. Trimming removed 5 bases from V and 4 bases from J, with 14 bases in between. The V gene's germline CDR1 is SGHVS and CDR2 FNYEAQ. The full variable domain, rest sourced from reference TRBV7-6 and TRBJ1-2, is GAGVSQSPRYKVTKRGQDVALRCDPISGHVSLYWYRQALGQGPEFLTYFNYEAQQDKSGLPNDRFSAERPEGSISTLTIQRTEQRDSAMYRCASSPNSGFYGYTFGSGTRLTVV.

This clonotype was seen only a few times. The gene calls are TRBV3-1 and TRBJ2-5, with 8 bases identical to TRBD2. Trimming cost V 1 base and J 5 bases; bases outside gene matches: 6. Germline CDR1 LGHDT, CDR2 YNNKEL (reference sequence). This CDR3 has 15 residues. This CDR3 is CASSQAAGAGETQYF. The CDR3 bases are TGTGCCAGCAGCCAAGCAGCGGGGGCGGGGGAGACCCAGTACTTC.